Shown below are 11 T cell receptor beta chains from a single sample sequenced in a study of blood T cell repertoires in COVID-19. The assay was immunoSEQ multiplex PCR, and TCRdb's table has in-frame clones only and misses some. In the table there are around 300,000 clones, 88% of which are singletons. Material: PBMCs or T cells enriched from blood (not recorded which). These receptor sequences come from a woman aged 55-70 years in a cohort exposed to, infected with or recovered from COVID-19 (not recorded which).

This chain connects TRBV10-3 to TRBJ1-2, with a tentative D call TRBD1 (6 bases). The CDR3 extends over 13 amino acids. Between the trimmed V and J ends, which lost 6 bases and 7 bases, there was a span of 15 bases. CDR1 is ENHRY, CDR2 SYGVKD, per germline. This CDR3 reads CAIRDSPLGGYTF. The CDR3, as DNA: TGTGCCATCAGGGACAGCCCCCTGGGTGGCTACACCTTC.

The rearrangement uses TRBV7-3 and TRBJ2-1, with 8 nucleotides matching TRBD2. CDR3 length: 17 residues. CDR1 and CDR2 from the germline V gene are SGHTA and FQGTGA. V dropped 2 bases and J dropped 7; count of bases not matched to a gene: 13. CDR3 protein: CASSLDIREGLGNEQFF. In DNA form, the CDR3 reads TGTGCCAGCAGCTTAGACATCCGGGAGGGCCTTGGGAATGAGCAGTTCTTC.

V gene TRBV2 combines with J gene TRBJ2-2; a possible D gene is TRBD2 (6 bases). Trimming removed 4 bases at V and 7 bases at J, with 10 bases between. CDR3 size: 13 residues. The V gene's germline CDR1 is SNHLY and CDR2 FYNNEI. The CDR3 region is CASSGGEIGELFF. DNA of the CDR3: TGTGCCAGCAGTGGCGGGGAAATCGGGGAGCTGTTTTTT.

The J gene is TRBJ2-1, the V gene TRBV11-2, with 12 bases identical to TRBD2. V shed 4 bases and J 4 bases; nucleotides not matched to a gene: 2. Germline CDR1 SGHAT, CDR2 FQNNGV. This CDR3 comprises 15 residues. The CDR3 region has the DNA TGTGCCAGCAGCTCCGGACTAGCGGGATACAATGAGCAGTTCTTC. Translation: CASSSGLAGYNEQFF.

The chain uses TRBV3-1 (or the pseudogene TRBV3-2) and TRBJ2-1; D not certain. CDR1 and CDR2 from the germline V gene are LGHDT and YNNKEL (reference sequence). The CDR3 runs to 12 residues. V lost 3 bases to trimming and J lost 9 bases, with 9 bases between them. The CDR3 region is CASSHTNTEQFF. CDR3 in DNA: TGTGCCAGCAGCCATACGAACACTGAGCAGTTCTTC.

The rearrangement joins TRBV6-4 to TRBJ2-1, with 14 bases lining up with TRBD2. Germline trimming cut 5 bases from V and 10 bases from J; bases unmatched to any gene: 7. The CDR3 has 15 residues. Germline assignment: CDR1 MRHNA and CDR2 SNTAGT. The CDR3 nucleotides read TGTGCCAGCAGTATGGGACTAGCGGGAGTAACGGAGCAGTTCTTC. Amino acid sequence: CASSMGLAGVTEQFF.

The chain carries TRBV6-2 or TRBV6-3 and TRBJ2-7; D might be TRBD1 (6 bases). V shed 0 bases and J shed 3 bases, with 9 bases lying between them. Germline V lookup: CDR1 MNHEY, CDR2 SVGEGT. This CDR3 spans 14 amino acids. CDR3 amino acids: CASSYSTRGYEQYF. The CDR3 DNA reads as TGTGCCAGCAGTTACTCGACCAGGGGCTACGAGCAGTACTTC.

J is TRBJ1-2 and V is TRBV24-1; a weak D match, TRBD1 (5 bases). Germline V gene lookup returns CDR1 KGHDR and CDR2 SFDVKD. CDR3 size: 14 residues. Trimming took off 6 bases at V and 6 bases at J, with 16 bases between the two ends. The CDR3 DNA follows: TGTGCCACCAGTTCCCCGGGGGAGGTTGATGGCTACACCTTC. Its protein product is CATSSPGEVDGYTF.

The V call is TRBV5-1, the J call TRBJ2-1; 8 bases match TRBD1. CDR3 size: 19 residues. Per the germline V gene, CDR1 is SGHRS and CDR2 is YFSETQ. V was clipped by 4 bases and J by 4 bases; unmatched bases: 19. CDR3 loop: CASSPINRGILFQYNEQFF. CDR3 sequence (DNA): TGCGCCAGCAGCCCTATAAACAGGGGGATACTATTTCAATACAATGAGCAGTTCTTC.

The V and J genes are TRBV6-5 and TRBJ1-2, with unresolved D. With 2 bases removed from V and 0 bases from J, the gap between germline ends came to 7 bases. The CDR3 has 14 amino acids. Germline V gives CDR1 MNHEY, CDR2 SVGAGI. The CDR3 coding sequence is TGTGCCAGCAGTTACGGCAGTACTAACTATGGCTACACCTTC. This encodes CASSYGSTNYGYTF.

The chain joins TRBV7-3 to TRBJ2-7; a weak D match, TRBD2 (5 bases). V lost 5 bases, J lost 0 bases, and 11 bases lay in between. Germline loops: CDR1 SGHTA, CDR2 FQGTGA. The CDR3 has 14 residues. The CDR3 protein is CASSDPGNSYEQYF. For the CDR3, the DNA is TGTGCCAGCAGCGACCCCGGGAACTCCTACGAGCAGTACTTC.